A selection of T cell receptor beta chains follows, all from one sample in a study of blood T cell repertoires in COVID-19. TCRdb's copy holds only in-frame clones and misses some; the assay was immunoSEQ multiplex PCR. The repertoire holds 250,000 to 300,000 clones, 91% seen once, with over 2% in the top ten. Material for sequencing was peripheral blood. These TCRs come from a woman aged 25 to 39 with COVID-19, enrolled during active disease. Each CDR3 is given with its conserved first and last residue. Fields, in order: J gene, V gene, D gene, clone size, CDR3 DNA, CDR3 protein. A D gene is named only where the DNA matches it firmly. Size tells how often a clone was seen (once, few, many) or the class of an expanded clone, and some rows leave it out.

>TRBJ1-6|TRBV19|.|.
TGTGCCAGTAGTCGCCAGAGGGATTCACCCCTCCACTTT
CASSRQRDSPLHF
>TRBJ2-3|TRBV19|.|few
TGTGCCACCCTGGGACTCTACACAGATACGCAGTATTTT
CATLGLYTDTQYF
>TRBJ1-6|TRBV12-3/TRBV12-4|TRBD1|.
TGTGCCAGCAGTCGGACAGGGGATTCACCCCTCCACTTT
CASSRTGDSPLHF
>TRBJ1-2|TRBV7-9|TRBD1|.
TGTGCCAGCACCTCTTTCCGGGACAGCGGTTATGGCTACACCTTC
CASTSFRDSGYGYTF
>TRBJ2-1|TRBV7-3|.|.
TGTGCCAGCAGCGTGGATCTAGCGCACAATGAGCAGTTCTTC
CASSVDLAHNEQFF
>TRBJ1-1|TRBV3-1/TRBV3-2|.|.
TGTGCCAGCAGCCAAGATATAACATCACCAGCTTTCTTT
CASSQDITSPAFF
>TRBJ2-7|TRBV30|TRBD2|once
TGTGCCTGGAGTATAAGGCCGGGGGGTCTCGAGGGCGAGCAGTACTTC
CAWSIRPGGLEGEQYF
>TRBJ2-7|TRBV6-5|TRBD1|.
TGTGCCAGCAGTTACTCCAGGGGGACAGGGGTCTACGAGCAGTACTTC
CASSYSRGTGVYEQYF
>TRBJ1-2|TRBV3-1/TRBV3-2|.|.
TGTGCCAGCAGCCAAGATCAACAGGGCCCATTTTCTGGCTACACCTTC
CASSQDQQGPFSGYTF
>TRBJ1-6|TRBV30|TRBD1|.
TGTGCCTGGAGTGCTAGGACAGGGGTTTCACCCCTCCACTTT
CAWSARTGVSPLHF
>TRBJ2-3|TRBV7-9|TRBD2|.
TGTGCCAGCAGCTTAGTTCGACTAGCGGGAGGGCCAGGGGATACGCAGTATTTT
CASSLVRLAGGPGDTQYF
>TRBJ1-1|TRBV7-9|.|.
TGTGCCAGCAGCCTCGGGAGAGGGTTAGCCACTGAAGCTTTCTTT
CASSLGRGLATEAFF
>TRBJ1-6|TRBV9|TRBD1|.
TGTGCCAGCAGCACACAGGGACAGGGTAATTCACCCCTCCACTTT
CASSTQGQGNSPLHF
>TRBJ2-1|TRBV15|.|.
TGTGCCACCAGCCCCCAGGGTATGAGCTCCTACAATGAGCAGTTCTTC
CATSPQGMSSYNEQFF
>TRBJ1-5|TRBV12-3/TRBV12-4|.|few
TGTGCCAGCAGTTTTGACAGCCCTTCGTCCCAGCATTTT
CASSFDSPSSQHF
>TRBJ1-3|TRBV15|.|.
TGTGCCACCAGCAGAGGTTCAGGGGACTCTGGAAACACCATATATTTT
CATSRGSGDSGNTIYF
>TRBJ2-3|TRBV7-9|.|few
TGTGCCAGCAGCACCCTAGGGGCAGATACGCAGTATTTT
CASSTLGADTQYF
>TRBJ2-2|TRBV9|TRBD2|.
TGTGCCAGCAGCGTGGGAGGGATTCCCGGGGAGCTGTTTTTT
CASSVGGIPGELFF
>TRBJ2-3|TRBV6-5|.|once
TGTGCCACCCGGCTGGGGCCTGCTCGCACAGATACGCAGTATTTT
CATRLGPARTDTQYF
>TRBJ1-4|TRBV6-1|.|.
TGTGCCAGCAGTGAAATGTGGGGGCCAACTAATGAAAAACTGTTTTTT
CASSEMWGPTNEKLFF
>TRBJ2-7|TRBV11-2|.|.
TGTGCCAGCAGCGGAGATATTTACGAGCAGTACTTC
CASSGDIYEQYF
>TRBJ2-1|TRBV9|TRBD2|.
TGTGCCAGCAGCCGAAGCTCGGGACTAGCGGGAGGCCGGAGCTCCTACAATGAGCAGTTCTTC
CASSRSSGLAGGRSSYNEQFF
>TRBJ2-5|TRBV29-1|.|.
TGCAGCGTTGAAGATCGATCGGGGTCGGCGACCCAGTACTTC
CSVEDRSGSATQYF
>TRBJ2-2|TRBV2|TRBD1|.
TGTGCCAGCAACGGACAGGGGGCAAGGACCGGGGAGCTGTTTTTT
CASNGQGARTGELFF
>TRBJ2-1|TRBV7-3|.|.
TGTGCCAGCAGCCCCGGGTTAGAGGACAATGAGCAGTTCTTC
CASSPGLEDNEQFF
>TRBJ2-7|TRBV24-1|.|.
TGTGCCACCAGTGGTGCGGGGCCCTCCTACGAGCAGTACTTC
CATSGAGPSYEQYF
>TRBJ2-7|TRBV7-8|TRBD2|once
TGTGCCAGCAGCTTAAGGCTAGCGGGAGACGGGGGCGAGCAGTACTTC
CASSLRLAGDGGEQYF
>TRBJ2-2|TRBV7-8|.|.
TGTGCCAGCAGCTTCTTACAGGGAACGAAGACCGGGGAGCTGTTTTTT
CASSFLQGTKTGELFF
>TRBJ1-2|TRBV18|TRBD1|.
TGTGCCAGCTCACCACCACAGGGGATAGGGTATGGCTACACCTTC
CASSPPQGIGYGYTF
>TRBJ2-7|TRBV27|.|.
TGTGCCAGCAGTTTACAGACAGGCTCCTACGAGCAGTACTTC
CASSLQTGSYEQYF
>TRBJ2-1|TRBV7-9|TRBD2|.
TGTGCCAGCAGCTTAGAACTAGCGGGAGGTCGAGTTGAGCAGTTCTTC
CASSLELAGGRVEQFF
>TRBJ1-1|TRBV11-3|.|.
TGTGCCAGCAGCCAGGCGGGGTTCACTGAAGCTTTCTTT
CASSQAGFTEAFF
>TRBJ1-5|TRBV2|.|.
TGTGCCAGCTTCCTCACAGGGAATAGCAATCAGCCCCAGCATTTT
CASFLTGNSNQPQHF
>TRBJ2-1|TRBV11-2|.|.
TGTGCCAGCAGCTTAGCCTTTCGGACTGTGAACCATGAGCAGTTCTTC
CASSLAFRTVNHEQFF
>TRBJ1-6|TRBV3-1/TRBV3-2|TRBD1|.
TGTGCCAGCAGCCCGGGGACAGGGAGTTCACCCCTCCACTTT
CASSPGTGSSPLHF
>TRBJ1-2|TRBV30|TRBD1|once
TGTGCCTGGAACATACGAGCAGGGGACAGCTATGGCTACACCTTC
CAWNIRAGDSYGYTF
>TRBJ2-7|TRBV7-2|TRBD2|.
TGTGCCAGCAGCCTTTATGGACTAGCGTTCTCCTACGAGCAGTACTTC
CASSLYGLAFSYEQYF
>TRBJ2-7|TRBV7-9|.|.
TGTGCCAGCGCCGGGACTGGGCCCTACGAGCAGTACTTC
CASAGTGPYEQYF
>TRBJ1-2|TRBV5-1|TRBD1|.
TGCGCCAGCAGCTTGGCCCAACAGGGGCACTATGGCTACACCTTC
CASSLAQQGHYGYTF
>TRBJ1-2|TRBV4-2|TRBD1|.
TGTGCCAGCAGCCACGGGACAGGGACTAACTATGGCTACACCTTC
CASSHGTGTNYGYTF
>TRBJ1-6|TRBV5-4|.|.
TGTGCCAGCAGCCCGGACAGCCTTTATAATTCACCCCTCCACTTT
CASSPDSLYNSPLHF
>TRBJ2-7|TRBV6-2/TRBV6-3|TRBD2|.
TGTGCCAGCAGTTACTCGAAATCTCAGCGGGGAGACTACGAGCAGTACTTC
CASSYSKSQRGDYEQYF
>TRBJ2-1|TRBV24-1|.|.
TGTGCCACCAGTGATGGACAGATTAATGAGCAGTTCTTC
CATSDGQINEQFF
>TRBJ2-1|TRBV19|.|.
TGTGCCAGTAGTATTTGGGGGCAGGGGGGCAATGAGCAGTTCTTC
CASSIWGQGGNEQFF
>TRBJ1-4|TRBV15|.|.
TGTGCCACCAGCAGTACAGGGAAGGAAAAACTGTTTTTT
CATSSTGKEKLFF
>TRBJ2-7|TRBV30|TRBD2|.
TGTGCCTGGAGTGTAGGGCTAGCGGGTTCCTACGAGCAGTACTTC
CAWSVGLAGSYEQYF
>TRBJ2-7|TRBV27|.|.
TGTGCCAGCACCCCCGGGCAGGGGTCCTACGAGCAGTACTTC
CASTPGQGSYEQYF
>TRBJ1-2|TRBV19|TRBD1|.
TGTGCCAGTAGCGCCGGGACAGGGCTCATCATGGGCTACACCTTC
CASSAGTGLIMGYTF
>TRBJ2-7|TRBV6-5|TRBD1|.
TGTGCCAGCAGTCGGCGACAGGGGATCTACGAGCAGTACTTC
CASSRRQGIYEQYF
>TRBJ2-1|TRBV10-3|.|.
TGTGCCATCAGTGACGTAGCTAATGAGCAGTTCTTC
CAISDVANEQFF
>TRBJ1-2|TRBV27|.|.
TGTGCCAGCAGCTTGTCCGGGGGGCCTGGCTACACCTTC
CASSLSGGPGYTF
>TRBJ1-6|TRBV11-2|.|.
TGTGCCAGCAGCTTAGGTATCGTTAGTTCACCCCTCCACTTT
CASSLGIVSSPLHF
>TRBJ1-5|TRBV5-6|.|.
TGTGCCAGCAGCTTTTGGGCCACACGGAATCAGCCCCAGCATTTT
CASSFWATRNQPQHF
>TRBJ2-2|TRBV7-6|TRBD1|.
TGTGCCAGCAGCCTCCGACAGGGGGGCACCGGGGAGCTGTTTTTT
CASSLRQGGTGELFF
>TRBJ1-2|TRBV5-8|.|.
TGTGCCAGCAGCTTGGACAGAATCTATGGCTACACCTTC
CASSLDRIYGYTF
>TRBJ1-2|TRBV3-1/TRBV3-2|.|.
TGTGCCAGCGCCTCCAAGGGAAAGGGGGGCTACACCTTC
CASASKGKGGYTF
>TRBJ1-1|TRBV6-1|.|.
TGTGCCAGCAGTGAATCGGTGAACACTGAAGCTTTCTTT
CASSESVNTEAFF
>TRBJ2-7|TRBV10-3|TRBD2|.
TGTGCCATCAGGTCTGGGACTAGCGGGCAATACGAGCAGTACTTC
CAIRSGTSGQYEQYF
>TRBJ2-4|TRBV5-4|TRBD1|.
TGTGCCAGCAGCCCAGGACAGGGGGTAGCCAAAAACATTCAGTACTTC
CASSPGQGVAKNIQYF
>TRBJ2-1|TRBV27|.|.
TGTGCCAGCAGTTCTTGGACAGTTAGCAATGAGCAGTTCTTC
CASSSWTVSNEQFF